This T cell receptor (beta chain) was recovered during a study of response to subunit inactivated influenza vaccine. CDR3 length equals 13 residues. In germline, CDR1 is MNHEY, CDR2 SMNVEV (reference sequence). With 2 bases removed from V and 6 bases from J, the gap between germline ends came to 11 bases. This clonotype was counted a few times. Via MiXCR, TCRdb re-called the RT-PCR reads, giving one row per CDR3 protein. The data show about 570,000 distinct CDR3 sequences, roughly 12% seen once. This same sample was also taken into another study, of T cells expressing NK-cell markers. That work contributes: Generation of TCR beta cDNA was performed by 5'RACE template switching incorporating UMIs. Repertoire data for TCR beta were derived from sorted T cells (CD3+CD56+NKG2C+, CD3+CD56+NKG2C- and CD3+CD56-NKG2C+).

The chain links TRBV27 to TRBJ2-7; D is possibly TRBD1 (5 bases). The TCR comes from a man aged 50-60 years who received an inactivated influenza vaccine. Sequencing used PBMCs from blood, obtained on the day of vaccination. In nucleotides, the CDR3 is TGTGCCAGCAGTTTAAGCTCAGGGATCGAGCAGTACTTC. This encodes CASSLSSGIEQYF.